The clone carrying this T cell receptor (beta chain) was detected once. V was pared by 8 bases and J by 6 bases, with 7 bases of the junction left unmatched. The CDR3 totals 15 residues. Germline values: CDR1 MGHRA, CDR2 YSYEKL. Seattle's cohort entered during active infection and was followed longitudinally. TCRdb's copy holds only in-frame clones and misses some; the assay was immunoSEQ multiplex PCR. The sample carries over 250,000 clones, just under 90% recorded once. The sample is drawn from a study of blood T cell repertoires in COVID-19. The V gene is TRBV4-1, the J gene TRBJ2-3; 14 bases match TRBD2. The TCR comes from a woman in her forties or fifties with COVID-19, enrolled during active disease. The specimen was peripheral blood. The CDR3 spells CASGLAGGPPDTQYF. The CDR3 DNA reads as TGCGCCAGCGGACTAGCGGGGGGCCCCCCTGATACGCAGTATTTT.